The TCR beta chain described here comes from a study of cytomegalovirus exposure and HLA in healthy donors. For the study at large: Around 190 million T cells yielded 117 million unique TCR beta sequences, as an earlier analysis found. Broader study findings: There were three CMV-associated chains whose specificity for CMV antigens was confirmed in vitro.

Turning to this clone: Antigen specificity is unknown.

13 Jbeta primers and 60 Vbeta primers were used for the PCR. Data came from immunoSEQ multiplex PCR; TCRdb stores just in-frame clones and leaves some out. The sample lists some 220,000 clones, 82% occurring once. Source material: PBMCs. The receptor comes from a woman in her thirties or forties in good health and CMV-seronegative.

The CDR3 DNA follows: TGTGCCAGCAGCCGGGGTAGCGGGGGGGTGGTACAAGAGACCCAGTACTTC. Residues: CASSRGSGGVVQETQYF. V and J are TRBV4-2 and TRBJ2-5; 11 bases align to TRBD2. The CDR3 runs 17 residues. Trimming took 4 bases from V and 2 from J; bases not matched to a gene: 9. Germline CDR1 and CDR2: LGHNA and YNFKEQ.